Below, 12 T cell receptor beta chains from the same sample are listed, as sequenced in a study of CD8 T cells in Susac syndrome. Random hexamers served to reverse transcribe roughly 0.45 to 1 ug RNA. TCRdb recomputed calls from the immunoSEQ multiplex PCR reads with MiXCR, one row per CDR3 protein. Here the sample spans some 150,000 distinct CDR3 sequences, roughly 95% being singletons. The sample was CD8+ T cells from PBMCs. The receptors shown here come from a human donor with multiple sclerosis.

V is TRBV12-3 or TRBV12-4 and J is TRBJ1-2; TRBD1 matches at 7 bases. The CDR3 contains 13 residues. J lost 8 bases, V lost 7 bases, and 10 bases had no gene match. For the CDR3, the DNA is TGTGCCAGCACTTTGGGGACAGAGGGGGGCTACACCTTC. Its protein is CASTLGTEGGYTF.

This chain links TRBV27 with TRBJ1-6; tentatively, D is TRBD1 (6 bases). V was trimmed by 6 bases and J by 10 bases, leaving 16 bases between them. Looked up from germline, CDR1 is MNHEY and CDR2 is SMNVEV (reference sequence). The CDR3 sequence is 14 residues long. CDR3 sequence (DNA): TGTGCCAGCAGCCACGGAGGGGGAGGCTCACCCCTCCACTTT. Encoded protein: CASSHGGGGSPLHF.

The chain carries TRBV29-1 and TRBJ1-2, with TRBD1 matching 7 bases. The CDR3 runs 13 residues. V lost 4 bases to trimming and J lost 6 bases; unmatched junction nucleotides: 8. CDR1 is SQVTM and CDR2 is ANQGSEA in the germline V gene. The DNA for the CDR3 is TGCAGCGTTGGGACAGGCTCTGGCAATGGCTACACCTTC. Amino acids: CSVGTGSGNGYTF.

This rearrangement joins TRBV6-5 to TRBJ2-7; D gene unclear. The V end was cut by 0 bases, the J end by 0 bases, with 6 bases between. Germline V CDR1 and CDR2: MNHEY, SVGAGI. The CDR3 has 14 amino acids. The CDR3 bases are TGTGCCAGCAGTTACTCGGCCAGCTCCTACGAGCAGTACTTC. Residues: CASSYSASSYEQYF.

V is TRBV7-6 and J is TRBJ2-1; 7 bases line up with TRBD1. The V gene end was trimmed by 5 bases and the J gene end by 6 bases; junction bases not matched to a gene: 10. The CDR3 extends over 15 amino acids. Germline loops: CDR1 SGHVS, CDR2 FNYEAQ. CDR3 DNA sequence: TGTGCCAGCAGCACCAGGGGGTCGGCCCCCAATGAGCAGTTCTTC. This gives the protein CASSTRGSAPNEQFF. Together with reference TRBV7-6 and TRBJ2-1, the CDR3 gives the full variable domain: GAGVSQSPRYKVTKRGQDVALRCDPISGHVSLYWYRQALGQGPEFLTYFNYEAQQDKSGLPNDRFSAERPEGSISTLTIQRTEQRDSAMYRCASSTRGSAPNEQFFGPGTRLTVL.

The chain carries TRBV30 and TRBJ1-4, with D possibly being TRBD1 (6 bases). Germline assignment: CDR1 GTSNPN and CDR2 SVGIG (reference sequence). The CDR3 has 13 residues. V lost 4 bases, J lost 11 bases, and 17 bases lay in between. CDR3 DNA sequence: TGTGCCTGGACTACGGGACAAGGGGGGAAACTGTTTTTT. It encodes CAWTTGQGGKLFF.

V usage is TRBV11-2 and J usage is TRBJ2-7; D unresolved. V was pared by 1 base and J by 4 bases, with 8 bases between. CDR1 is SGHAT, CDR2 FQNNGV, per germline. The CDR3 has 13 amino acids. CDR3 DNA: TGTGCCAGCAGCTTAGTTAAGGGTTACGAGCAGTACTTC. This gives the protein CASSLVKGYEQYF.

The chain carries TRBV29-1 and TRBJ2-1; 9 nucleotides line up with TRBD1. CDR1 is SQVTM and CDR2 is ANQGSEA in the germline V gene. The CDR3 runs 16 residues. The ends lost 7 bases at V and 7 bases at J; junction bases unmatched: 17. The CDR3 spells CSAEAPRDRASNEQFF. The CDR3 DNA reads as TGCAGCGCAGAGGCCCCCCGGGACAGGGCGTCGAATGAGCAGTTCTTC.

The V and J genes are TRBV4-1 and TRBJ2-2; D is unresolved. Germline CDR1 reads MGHRA; CDR2 reads YSYEKL. With 6 bases removed from V and 7 bases from J, the gap between germline ends came to 9 bases. The CDR3 sequence is 12 residues long. CDR3 DNA: TGCGCCAGCAGGGCTACAGTCGGGGAGCTGTTTTTT. It specifies CASRATVGELFF.

The chain links TRBV30 to TRBJ2-7; maybe TRBD2 (6 bases). The length of the CDR3 is 15 residues. V lost 0 bases to trimming and J lost 2 bases, with 14 bases between them. Per the germline V gene, CDR1 is GTSNPN and CDR2 is SVGIG (reference sequence). The CDR3 is CAWSVGVRTTYEQYF. Here the CDR3 DNA reads TGTGCCTGGAGTGTAGGGGTAAGGACTACCTACGAGCAGTACTTC.

The chain recombines TRBV20-1 with TRBJ2-7, with D unresolved. The CDR3 contains 14 residues. Trimming pared 3 bases from V and 4 bases from J, leaving 16 bases between. Germline loops: CDR1 DFQATT, CDR2 SNEGSKA (reference sequence). The DNA for the CDR3 is TGCAGTGCTAGCAGCCCCTCACTATTTTACGAGCAGTACTTC. Amino acid sequence: CSASSPSLFYEQYF.

The genes are TRBV5-1 and TRBJ2-5; 10 bases are a match to TRBD2. The V and J ends lost 6 bases and 5 bases, in that order; junction bases with no gene match: 13. Germline V gene sequence: CDR1 SGHRS, CDR2 YFSETQ. The CDR3 contains 16 residues. The CDR3 DNA is TGCGCCAGCACCCTCCCCAGCGGGGGGGCCGGGGAGACCCAGTACTTC. Protein product: CASTLPSGGAGETQYF.